The sequence of this TCR beta chain was determined in a study of CD8 T cells in Susac syndrome. On the study more broadly: Susac syndrome patients were untreated, on corticosteroids with some adding intravenous immunoglobulin, or on intravenous immunoglobulin only.

CDR1 SGHRS and CDR2 YFSETQ come from the germline V gene. CDR3 length: 14 residues. With V trimmed by 3 bases and J by 5 bases, 3 bases remained unmatched. Fulfillment of recently defined diagnostic criteria for definite or probable disease was shown by the patients with Susac syndrome. Purification of the CD8+ and CD4+ T cells relied on negative isolation, and TEMRA cells underwent FACS enrichment. Random hexamers were used to reverse transcribe an amount of roughly 0.45 to 1 ug RNA. By means of immunoSEQ multiplex PCR, TCR beta CDR3 spanning 54 Vbeta and 13 Jbeta underwent amplification. TCRdb fed the immunoSEQ multiplex PCR reads into MiXCR, producing one record per CDR3 protein. Found here are approximately 74,000 distinct CDR3 sequences, 85% to 95% of them singletons; the top ten hold over 0.5%.

The receptor comes from a human donor with Susac syndrome. V and J are TRBV5-1 and TRBJ2-3, with 10 nucleotides matching TRBD2. The sample was CD4+ T cells from PBMCs. The CDR3 is CASSSGLAVDTQYF. The CDR3 coding sequence is TGCGCCAGCAGCTCCGGACTAGCGGTAGATACGCAGTATTTT. Full variable domain (outside the CDR3, taken from reference TRBV5-1 and TRBJ2-3): KAGVTQTPRYLIKTRGQQVTLSCSPISGHRSVSWYQQTPGQGLQFLFEYFSETQRNKGNFPGRFSGRQFSNSRSEMNVSTLELGDSALYLCASSSGLAVDTQYFGPGTRLTVL.